This T cell receptor (beta chain) was sequenced during a study of T cell repertoires in cytomegalovirus infection. Study overall: The study used recently identified HLA-C-restricted and well-studied HLA-B-restricted CMV epitopes. Both a matching HLA type and CMV infection were indicated by public TCR beta signatures. Study-level points and caveats: Within the response measured ex vivo, HLA-C-restricted CMV-specific TCR beta clonotypes were dominant. Totalled public TCR beta family frequency picked out people who carried CMV plus the relevant HLA.

TCRdb reanalysed the reads using MiXCR and keeps one entry per CDR3 protein. Altogether about 360,000 distinct CDR3 sequences are present, roughly a third being singletons, with the ten largest covering around an eighth. This clonotype was counted only a few times. Its antigen is unknown. The sample was cultured PBMCs, taken from culture after CMV antigen stimulation. The sequence was collected from a human donor in good health (CMV status not recorded). Some clones in this sample may be carry-over from other donors' samples.

The CDR3 DNA follows: TGTGCCAGCAGTTTACACGGGACAGATACGCAGTATTTT. Translating it yields CASSLHGTDTQYF. The chain couples TRBV12-3 or TRBV12-4 to TRBJ2-3; no definite D call. CDR3 length: 13 residues. V dropped 2 bases and J dropped 3 bases, with 6 bases sitting between them.